Here is one T cell receptor beta chain with its context. What it recognizes is unknown. These donors counted as nominally healthy when sampled, but unrecorded immune exposures were likely. V lost 1 base, J lost 3 bases, and 4 bases stayed unmatched. The CDR3 spans 15 residues. Germline V CDR1 and CDR2: LNHDA, SQIVND (reference sequence). The PCR contained 60 Vbeta and 13 Jbeta primers. Original processing methods: An analysis performed later counted about 80 million unique TCR beta chains (approximately 10 million of them shared). Assay: immunoSEQ multiplex PCR; the TCRdb copy retains only in-frame clones and omits some. V and J calls and clone size are as listed in that table; D and trimming were resolved from the DNA. This table has 120,000 or so clones, over 65% appearing once. The sample is drawn from a study of cytomegalovirus exposure and HLA in healthy donors. Whole-study findings and limits: There were several of the most significant clusters that appeared linked to common viral pathogens in a later analysis.

The sample consisted of PBMCs. The genes are TRBV19 and TRBJ2-3, with 7 bases identical to TRBD1. The clonotype comes from a woman aged 40 to 49 in good health and CMV-seropositive. The CDR3 coding sequence is TGTGCCAGTAGTATAGGTCTCAGGGGGACAGATACGCAGTATTTT. Translation gives CASSIGLRGTDTQYF.